Included here is one T cell receptor (beta chain) sequence, with context. This entry belongs to a study of blood T cell repertoires in COVID-19. Trimming took 5 bases from V and 0 from J; bases not matched to a gene: 7. Germline-derived CDR1 and CDR2 are LGHDT and YNNKEL (reference sequence). The CDR3 runs 17 residues. In the original processing: Reference gene primer amplification yielded estimated nucleated cell counts. Clones were sequenced by immunoSEQ multiplex PCR, and TCRdb holds only the in-frame ones, with some missing. V and J calls and clone size follow that table, whereas D and trimming were derived from the DNA. The table records some 270,000 clones, 75% to 90% of them present only once. Adults between about 18 and 89 years of age took part from approximately 24 US areas. Cohort placement rested on clinical history that participants reported themselves.

V gene TRBV3-1 (or the pseudogene TRBV3-2) combines with J gene TRBJ2-1; TRBD2 matches 10 bases. The material sequenced was PBMCs or T cells enriched from blood (not recorded which). This receptor was obtained from a woman aged 30 to 39 with acute COVID-19. DNA for the CDR3: TGTGCCAGCAGCGCCCCGGGACTAGCGAGCTCCTACAATGAGCAGTTCTTC. Residues: CASSAPGLASSYNEQFF.